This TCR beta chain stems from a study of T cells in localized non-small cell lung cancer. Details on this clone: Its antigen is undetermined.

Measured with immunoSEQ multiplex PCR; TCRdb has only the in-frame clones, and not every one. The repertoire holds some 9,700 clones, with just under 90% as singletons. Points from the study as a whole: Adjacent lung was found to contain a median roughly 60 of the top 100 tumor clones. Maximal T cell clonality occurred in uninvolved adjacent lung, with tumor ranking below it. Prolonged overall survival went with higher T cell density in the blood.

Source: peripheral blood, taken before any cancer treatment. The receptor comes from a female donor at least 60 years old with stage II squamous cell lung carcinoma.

The DNA for the CDR3 is TGTGCCAGCAGTTCAGGGACAGATACGCAGTATTTT. Translating it yields CASSSGTDTQYF. The J gene is TRBJ2-3, the V gene TRBV28, with D perhaps matching TRBD1 (5 bases). Trimming pared 4 bases from V and 3 bases from J, leaving 5 bases between. There are 12 residues in the CDR3. Per the germline V gene, CDR1 is MDHEN and CDR2 is SYDVKM. The entire variable domain, with the rest obtained from reference TRBV28 and TRBJ2-3, is as follows: DVKVTQSSRYLVKRTGEKVFLECVQDMDHENMFWYRQDPGLGLRLIYFSYDVKMKEKGDIPEGYSVSREKKERFSLILESASTNQTSMYLCASSSGTDTQYFGPGTRLTVL.